Sequencing of this T cell receptor (beta chain) was carried out in a study of cytomegalovirus exposure and HLA in healthy donors. Repertoires were generated with immunoSEQ multiplex PCR, while TCRdb's copy carries only in-frame clones and drops some. The table lists a few hundred thousand clones, roughly 90% of them singletons. With 6 bases removed from V and 0 bases from J, the gap between germline ends came to 7 bases. The germline gives CDR1 KGHSH, CDR2 LQKENI. The length of the CDR3 is 13 residues. This chain uses TRBV18 with TRBJ2-3; perhaps TRBD1 as D (6 bases). The material sequenced was PBMCs. The clonotype comes from a woman under 30 in good health and CMV-seronegative. The CDR3 protein is CASSQGSTDTQYF. The DNA of the CDR3 is TGTGCCAGCTCGCAGGGGAGCACAGATACGCAGTATTTT.